Sequencing of this T cell receptor (beta chain) was carried out in a study of Ad26.COV2.S vaccination and SARS-CoV-2 variants. Study-wide context: The authors gave Ad26.COV2.S intramuscularly, either once or twice 56 days apart. Findings of the study overall: Reportedly, spike-specific CD8+ and CD4+ T cell responses achieved substantial breadth once vaccination had taken place. The TCR breadth and depth analyses may have produced an underestimate of total T cell responses.

The protocol was immunoSEQ multiplex PCR, while the TCRdb copy is restricted to in-frame clones and leaves out a portion. The profile covers roughly 680,000 clones, with more than 80% appearing a single time and around 1.4% taken by the ten largest. Noted treatment: some 19 received Ad26.COV2.S at low or high dose, single or two shots; about 5 received placebo; per-sample allocation not given. Following the first vaccine or placebo injection, samples were taken on day 63. Within Boston, the person who donated was an adult of 18-55 years. On this clone itself: Its target is not known.

Germline V gene data show CDR1 as KGHSH and CDR2 as LQKENI. The CDR3 sequence is 20 residues long. With 3 bases clipped from V and 1 base from J, the junction kept 9 bases outside the gene matches. The material was peripheral blood, obtained in a trial of Ad26.COV2.S vaccine versus placebo. This chain links TRBV18 with TRBJ2-1; 16 bases are a match to TRBD2. This TCR derives from a person between 18 and 59 years old who received the Ad26.COV2.S COVID-19 vaccine or a placebo. CDR3 nucleotide sequence: TGTGCCAGCTCACCGCACTCCCCGGGACTAGCGGGAGGGTCCTACAATGAGCAGTTCTTC. Its translation: CASSPHSPGLAGGSYNEQFF.